This T cell receptor (beta chain) was sequenced during a study of blood T cell repertoires in COVID-19. Across the study: Whether acute or convalescent, the COVID-19 samples came from the United States, Italy and Spain.

As handled by the study authors: Reference gene primers were amplified, and this amplification served to estimate nucleated cell counts. Using immunoSEQ multiplex PCR, the repertoire was profiled, and TCRdb retains in-frame clones only, with some absent. V and J calls and clone size are those listed in that table; D and trimming were worked out from the DNA. The sample holds about 150,000 clones; 90% are singletons and the top ten take 0.53%. V was pared by 0 bases and J by 4 bases, with 15 bases between. The CDR3 runs to 17 residues. The germline V gene encodes CDR1 LGHDT and CDR2 YNNKEL (reference sequence).

The chain uses TRBV3-1 (or the pseudogene TRBV3-2) and TRBJ2-2, with D possibly TRBD2 on 7 matching bases. The source of this sequence is a man aged 50-59 years with acute or convalescent COVID-19. Sequenced material: peripheral blood. As DNA, the CDR3 is TGTGCCAGCAGCCAAGATAGGGGGACTACCCTCACCGGGGAGCTGTTTTTT. Protein: CASSQDRGTTLTGELFF.